This entry features one T cell receptor (beta chain) sequence. Its antigen is unknown. The record has no base qualities; no much larger clone is one base away. Genomic DNA was extracted from sorted cells for sequencing of the TCRbeta CDR3 region. TCRbeta CDR3 regions were sequenced using the immunoSEQ Assay. Sourced from immuneACCESS, this table was stored by TCRdb with only in-frame sequences that have V and J called. A share of the clones is absent; for the studies checked, an unresolved V gene accounts for under half, and the remainder has no known explanation. This sample holds around 64,000 clones; about 80% were observed only once. Clones ranked in the top ten supply approximately 2% of the sample. The data were taken from a study of OX40 agonist ivuxolimab in advanced cancers. Background on the whole study: Ivuxolimab was an agonistic, fully human IgG2 monoclonal antibody directed against OX40 (CD134), a costimulatory receptor. Partial responses were achieved by three dose-escalation patients, of whom one had hepatocellular carcinoma and two had cutaneous melanoma. The paper describes the monotherapy dose-escalation part (N ≈ 50 patients) of the phase I trial of ivuxolimab. Intravenous ivuxolimab was administered to patients every 2 weeks at six dose levels: 0.01, 0.1, 0.3, 1.5, 3 and 10 mg/kg. Peripheral TCRbeta sequencing aimed to test whether ivuxolimab altered TCR sequence diversity and caused clonal T-cell expansion. Among the approximately 50 dose-escalation patients, about 20 had hepatocellular carcinoma, 15 or so melanoma, 9 renal cell carcinoma and 9 head and neck cancer. Prior anti-PD-1, anti-PD-L1 or anti-CTLA-4 therapy was permitted, and checkpoint inhibitors had been received by under 50% of dose-escalation patients. A male proportion of around 81% and a mean age of roughly 58 years, ranging from about 20 to 85, were recorded for the dose-escalation cohort.

Patients with autoimmune disease history or receiving systemic immunosuppression were excluded from the trial. Peripheral blood for TCR sequencing was collected from all dose cohorts at baseline, on cycle 4 day 1, and on cycle 7 day 1. The samples were taken from a phase I, first-in-human, multicenter, open-label dose-escalation trial of ivuxolimab. Adults with locally advanced or metastatic melanoma, renal cell, hepatocellular, or head and neck squamous cell carcinoma were enrolled in the trial. CD4+ and CD8+ T cells were sorted separately from peripheral blood before TCR sequencing. Paper-wide results and their limitations: After ivuxolimab, more expanded clones were found on average in CD8+ T cells than in CD4+ T cells. Low levels of normalized T-cell clonal expansion were also seen in some nonresponding patients. The antigen specificity of the clonally expanded peripheral T cells was not determined. At doses from 0.1 to 3.0 mg/kg, clonal expansion was seen in both CD4+ and CD8+ blood T cells between baseline and week 6. In the 0.1-3.0 mg/kg groups, partial responders had among the lowest normalized peripheral clonal expansion, particularly in CD8+ T cells.

The sample was CD4+ or CD8+ T cells sorted from blood, taken in a trial of the OX40 agonist ivuxolimab. The clonotype comes from an adult with an advanced solid tumor such as melanoma, head and neck, liver or kidney cancer.

Here is the DNA: TGTGCCAGCAGCTTAGGGCTAGCGGGAGGAGGAGAGCAGTACTTC. The translation is CASSLGLAGGGEQYF. The chain employs TRBV7-6 and TRBJ2-7; TRBD2 agrees with 11 junctional bases. The CDR3 spans 15 residues, from the cysteine through the phenylalanine. The read is trimmed to its CDR3 DNA, 45 bases read in frame from base 1. Clipping removes 1 base from V and 7 bases from J, with 6 as the unmatched junction base count. The germline V gene yields SGHVS for CDR1 and FNYEAQ for CDR2.